Shown below are 21 T cell receptor beta chains from a single sample sequenced in a study of regulatory T cells in long-lasting Graves disease. According to the study, TCR beta libraries were built with iRepertoire HTBI primers and CDR3-region Arm-PCR. TCRdb ran MiXCR on the multiplex PCR reads and lists one entry per CDR3 protein. The table records about 460,000 distinct CDR3 sequences, less than 15% of them present only once. The time point was: newly diagnosed GD, antithyroid drugs for less than 3 months. With RNA extracted from PBMCs as input, the TCR library was made. This sample was also put to use in a study of T cells in Graves' hyperthyroidism and ophthalmopathy.

Sample: peripheral blood mononuclear cells (PBMCs), taken at new diagnosis, from a patient treated with antithyroid drugs. These receptors came from a woman aged 45 to 65 with Graves disease.

The chain uses TRBV6-6 and TRBJ2-7; weak D call: TRBD1 (6 bases). The germline CDR1 and CDR2 sequences are MNHNY and SVGAGI (reference sequence). V lost 0 bases to trimming and J lost 2 bases, with 17 bases between them. This CDR3 spans 17 amino acids. This chain's CDR3 is CASSYSSPGQLTYEQYF. CDR3 nucleotide sequence: TGTGCCAGCAGTTACTCGAGCCCCGGACAGCTAACCTACGAGCAGTACTTC.

The chain combines TRBV2 with TRBJ1-6; possibly TRBD1 for D (6 bases). This CDR3 region has 15 residues. V lost 6 bases, J lost 0 bases, and 9 bases lay in between. In germline, CDR1 is SNHLY, CDR2 FYNNEI. Written as DNA, the CDR3 is TGTGCCAGCAGAGGACAGAGCTCCTATAATTCACCCCTCCACTTT. Its translation is CASRGQSSYNSPLHF. The entire variable domain, with the rest obtained from reference TRBV2 and TRBJ1-6, is as follows: EPEVTQTPSHQVTQMGQEVILRCVPISNHLYFYWYRQILGQKVEFLVSFYNNEISEKSEIFDDQFSVERPDGSNFTLKIRSTKLEDSAMYFCASRGQSSYNSPLHFGNGTRLTVT.

The chain combines TRBV5-1 with TRBJ1-4; TRBD1 agrees at 7 bases. V shed 4 bases and J 10 bases; nucleotides not matched to a gene: 22. CDR3 length: 18 amino acids. Germline loops: CDR1 SGHRS, CDR2 YFSETQ. The CDR3 is CASSLFSPNRDRYGKLFF. CDR3 in DNA: TGCGCCAGCAGCCTTTTCTCGCCAAACCGGGACAGATATGGAAAACTGTTTTTT.

This clonotype appeared many times. This chain connects TRBV28 to TRBJ1-5; TRBD1 matches at 12 bases. From germline, CDR1 is MDHEN and CDR2 SYDVKM. CDR3 size: 16 residues. After removal of 6 bases from V and 5 bases from J, the junction contained 8 bases not matched to a gene. As DNA, the CDR3 is TGTGCCAGCAGATGGGACAGGGGGCCCCGGGATCAGCCCCAGCATTTT. Translated: CASRWDRGPRDQPQHF. The full variable domain, its missing parts supplied by reference TRBV28 and TRBJ1-5, is DVKVTQSSRYLVKRTGEKVFLECVQDMDHENMFWYRQDPGLGLRLIYFSYDVKMKEKGDIPEGYSVSREKKERFSLILESASTNQTSMYLCASRWDRGPRDQPQHFGDGTRLSIL.

This clonotype showed up just a few times. The chain joins TRBV19 to TRBJ2-1; no definite D call. CDR1 and CDR2 (germline): LNHDA, SQIVND (reference sequence). The CDR3 is 15 amino acids. V shed 3 bases and J shed 6 bases, with 15 bases lying between them. The CDR3 loop is CASSIGARAPNEQFF. For the CDR3, the DNA is TGTGCCAGTAGTATCGGCGCCCGAGCCCCCAATGAGCAGTTCTTC.

A note on this clonotype: This may arise from a read error, as a much more abundant clone is one base away. The rearrangement links TRBV6-2 or TRBV6-3 to TRBJ1-5, with D unclear. This CDR3 has 13 residues. The germline CDR1 and CDR2 sequences are MNHEY and SVGEGT. CDR3 nucleotide sequence: TGTGCCGGCAGTTACGGGATTGGGCAGCCCCAGCATTTT. Amino acids: CAGSYGIGQPQHF.

CDR3 bases: TGTGCTAGTGGAAAAGCGGGCAACTACAATGAGCAGTACTTC. Translated: CASGKAGNYNEQYF. The gene calls are TRBV12-5 and TRBJ2-7, with a tentative D call TRBD2 (6 bases). Looked up from germline, CDR1 is LGHNT and CDR2 is FRNRAP. CDR3 size: 14 residues. Trimming took 6 bases from V and 7 from J, leaving 19 bases between them.

Of note for this clonotype: A much larger clone differs by one base, so this may be a read error. This chain uses TRBV6-5 with TRBJ1-3; no definite D call. The CDR3 consists of 18 residues. Trimming shortened V by 2 bases and J by 0 bases, and 17 bases separated the two germline ends. The V gene's germline CDR1 is MNHEY and CDR2 SVGAGI. The CDR3 is CASSYPFTGAASGNTIYF. The CDR3 DNA is TGTGCCAGCAGTTACCCGTTCACGGGTGCCGCCTCTGGAAACACCATATATTTT.

This clonotype was counted ten times or more. This chain connects TRBV28 to TRBJ2-7; 7 bases line up with TRBD2. After removal of 5 bases from V and 2 bases from J, the junction contained 9 bases not matched to a gene. The CDR3 has 15 amino acids. CDR1 MDHEN and CDR2 SYDVKM come from the germline V gene. Written as DNA, the CDR3 is TGTGCCAGCAGTCTCAGACTAGCCGCCACCTACGAGCAGTACTTC. The encoded protein is CASSLRLAATYEQYF.

This clonotype was recorded at least ten times. V usage is TRBV11-2 and J usage is TRBJ1-1, with a tentative D call TRBD1 (5 bases). This CDR3 comprises 14 residues. Per the germline V gene, CDR1 is SGHAT and CDR2 is FQNNGV. With 5 bases removed from V and 1 base from J, the gap between germline ends came to 11 bases. The CDR3 region is CASSRDGTNTEAFF. The CDR3 DNA sequence: TGTGCCAGCAGCCGGGACGGCACGAACACTGAAGCTTTCTTT. Complete variable domain (other parts from reference TRBV11-2 and TRBJ1-1): EAGVAQSPRYKIIEKRQSVAFWCNPISGHATLYWYQQILGQGPKLLIQFQNNGVVDDSQLPKDRFSAERLKGVDSTLKIQPAKLEDSAVYLCASSRDGTNTEAFFGQGTRLTVV.

The table lists this clonotype with a few counts. The rearrangement links TRBV5-4 to TRBJ2-1, with D unresolved. This CDR3 spans 12 amino acids. Germline lookup yields CDR1 SGHNT and CDR2 YYREEE (reference sequence). Trimming stripped 4 bases from V and 6 bases from J, with 8 bases between. The CDR3 protein is CASSLPSNEQFF. Written as DNA, the CDR3 is TGTGCCAGCAGCCTGCCCTCCAATGAGCAGTTCTTC.

This clonotype has only a few counts. The CDR3 DNA reads TGTGCCAGCAGCTTGGAGGTGGGTTTGTACACTGAAGCTTTCTTT. Its translation: CASSLEVGLYTEAFF. The chain is built from TRBV5-5 and TRBJ1-1; D unclear. CDR3 length equals 15 residues. Trimming shortened V by 0 bases and J by 3 bases, and 12 bases separated the two germline ends. Looked up from germline, CDR1 is SGHKS and CDR2 is YYEKEE (reference sequence).

This clonotype was counted ten times or more. The chain uses TRBV18 and TRBJ2-1, with 9 bases that match TRBD2. The trim removed 0 bases at V and 3 bases at J, leaving 3 bases unmatched. This CDR3 comprises 16 residues. Germline lookup yields CDR1 KGHSH and CDR2 LQKENI. This CDR3 reads CASSPPGGRDYNEQFF. DNA for the CDR3: TGTGCCAGCTCACCACCGGGCGGGAGGGACTACAATGAGCAGTTCTTC.

This clonotype has a count of ten or more. V is TRBV29-1 and J is TRBJ1-4; no clear D. The CDR3 length is 11 residues. Between the trimmed V and J ends, which lost 5 bases and 6 bases, there was a span of 7 bases. Germline CDR1 reads SQVTM; CDR2 reads ANQGSEA. CDR3 sequence: CSVFIDEKLFF. The CDR3, as DNA: TGCAGCGTTTTCATAGATGAAAAACTGTTTTTT.

The rearrangement joins TRBV6-1 to TRBJ2-1; 8 bases are shared with TRBD2. The CDR3 has 14 residues. With 6 bases clipped from V and 10 bases from J, the junction kept 11 bases outside the gene matches. The germline gives CDR1 MNHNS, CDR2 SASEGT. CDR3 loop: CASRTSGLVREQFF. CDR3 nucleotide sequence: TGTGCCAGCAGAACTAGCGGCCTGGTACGGGAGCAGTTCTTC.

This clonotype appeared a few times. The chain employs TRBV5-5 and TRBJ2-5; D is uncertain. Germline CDR1 SGHKS, CDR2 YYEKEE (reference sequence). This CDR3 comprises 15 residues. V was shortened by 0 bases and J by 0 bases, with 9 bases between the two germline ends. For the CDR3, the DNA is TGTGCCAGCAGCTTGGGAGACCAGTACCAAGAGACCCAGTACTTC. Protein product: CASSLGDQYQETQYF.

CDR3 in amino acids: CASSLGRTLGIDTQYF. CDR3 nucleotides: TGTGCCAGCAGCTTGGGGAGGACCTTAGGAATAGATACGCAGTATTTT. The rearrangement links TRBV5-8 to TRBJ2-3, with D possibly matching TRBD2 (5 bases). CDR1 is SGHTS and CDR2 is YDEGEE in the germline V gene. V was cut by 0 bases and J by 5 bases, with 16 bases left in between. The CDR3 covers 16 residues.

Note on this clonotype: This sequence may be a read error, since a much larger clone differs from it by one base. V is TRBV9 and J is TRBJ1-2; 8 positions agree with TRBD1. This CDR3 is built from 15 residues. Germline CDR1 is SGDLS and CDR2 is YYNGEE. CDR3 loop: CAISTPGQGVYGYTF. CDR3 DNA sequence: TGTGCCATCAGCACACCCGGACAGGGTGTCTACGGCTACACCTTC.

This clonotype was seen a handful of times. The genes are TRBV29-1 and TRBJ2-1, with 11 bases fitting TRBD2. V shed 6 bases, J shed 4 bases, and the junction held 5 bases outside the gene matches. The germline V gene has CDR1 SQVTM and CDR2 ANQGSEA. The CDR3 runs to 14 residues. Here the CDR3 DNA reads TGCAGCGTGTTGGGACTAGCGGAGTACAATGAGCAGTTCTTC. Protein: CSVLGLAEYNEQFF.

This clonotype was counted many times. The V gene is TRBV6-9, the J gene TRBJ1-2; no definite D call. From germline, CDR1 is MNHGY and CDR2 SVAAGI. The CDR3 has 14 amino acids. Trimming took off 3 bases at V and 2 bases at J, with 10 bases between the two ends. The CDR3 DNA sequence: TGTGCCAGCAGTTACGCGACGGCCAACTATGGCTACACCTTC. The encoded protein is CASSYATANYGYTF.

This clonotype was seen many times. The chain is built from TRBV20-1 and TRBJ2-7; the match to TRBD2 covers 8 bases. The CDR3 has 14 residues. V trimming: 2 bases; J trimming: 4 bases; junction bases outside the gene matches: 7. CDR1 DFQATT and CDR2 SNEGSKA come from the germline V gene (reference sequence). CDR3 residues: CSARTSGGRYEQYF. The CDR3 DNA reads as TGCAGTGCTAGAACAAGCGGGGGAAGGTACGAGCAGTACTTC.